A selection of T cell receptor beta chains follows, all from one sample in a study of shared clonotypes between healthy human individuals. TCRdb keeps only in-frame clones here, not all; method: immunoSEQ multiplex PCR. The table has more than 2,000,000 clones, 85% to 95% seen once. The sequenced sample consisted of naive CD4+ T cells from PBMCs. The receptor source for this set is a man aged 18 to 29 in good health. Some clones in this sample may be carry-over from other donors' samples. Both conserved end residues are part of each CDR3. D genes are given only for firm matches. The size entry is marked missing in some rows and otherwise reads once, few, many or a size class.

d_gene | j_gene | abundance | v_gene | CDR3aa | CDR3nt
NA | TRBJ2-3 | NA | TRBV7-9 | CASSLSAGTDTQYF | TGTGCCAGCAGCTTATCGGCTGGCACAGATACGCAGTATTTT
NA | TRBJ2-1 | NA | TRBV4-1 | CASSQEGVGEQFF | TGCGCCAGCAGCCAGGAGGGTGTGGGGGAGCAGTTCTTC
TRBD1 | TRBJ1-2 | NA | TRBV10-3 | CAISDLGQRFNYGYTF | TGTGCCATCAGTGATTTGGGACAGCGATTCAACTATGGCTACACCTTC
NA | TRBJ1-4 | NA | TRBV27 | CASWTGDDEKLFF | TGTGCCAGCTGGACCGGGGATGATGAAAAACTGTTTTTT
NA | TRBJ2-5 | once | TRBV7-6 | CASSLGGNQETQYF | TGTGCCAGCAGCTTAGGCGGAAACCAAGAGACCCAGTACTTC
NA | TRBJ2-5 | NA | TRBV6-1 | CASTTPPQTQYF | TGTGCCAGCACTACACCCCCGCAGACCCAGTACTTC
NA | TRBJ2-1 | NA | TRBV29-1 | CSVDGRVLQFF | TGCAGCGTTGATGGCAGGGTGTTGCAGTTCTTC
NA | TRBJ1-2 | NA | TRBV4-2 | CASSQDSSLFYGYTF | TGTGCCAGCAGCCAAGACTCCTCACTGTTCTATGGCTACACCTTC
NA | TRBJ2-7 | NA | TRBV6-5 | CASTTPRGASYEQYF | TGTGCCAGCACCACACCTCGCGGAGCCTCCTACGAGCAGTACTTC
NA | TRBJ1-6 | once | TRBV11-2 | CASSFGGDYNSPLHF | TGTGCCAGCAGCTTCGGAGGGGACTATAATTCACCCCTCCACTTT
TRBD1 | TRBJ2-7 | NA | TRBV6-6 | CASRKSTGARSYEQYF | TGTGCCAGCAGGAAGAGTACAGGGGCCCGCTCCTACGAGCAGTACTTC
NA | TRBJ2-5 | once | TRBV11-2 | CASIQGGWVVGETQYF | TGTGCCAGCATCCAGGGAGGTTGGGTTGTGGGAGAGACCCAGTACTTC
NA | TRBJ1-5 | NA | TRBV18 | CASSPIHGQPQHF | TGTGCCAGCTCACCGATACACGGGCAGCCCCAGCATTTT
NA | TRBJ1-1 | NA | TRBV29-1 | CSPLDKVGTEAFF | TGCAGCCCGTTGGACAAAGTGGGCACTGAAGCTTTCTTT
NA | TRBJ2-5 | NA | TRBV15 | CATSRDGTLQETQYF | TGTGCCACCAGCAGAGATGGGACTTTACAAGAGACCCAGTACTTC
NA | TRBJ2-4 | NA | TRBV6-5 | CASSSRGLAKNIQYF | TGTGCCAGCAGTTCCCGGGGACTAGCCAAAAACATTCAGTACTTC
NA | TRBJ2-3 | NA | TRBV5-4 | CASSPTGYTDTQYF | TGTGCCAGCAGCCCAACAGGGTACACAGATACGCAGTATTTT
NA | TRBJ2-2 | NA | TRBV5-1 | CASSLDGRATGELFF | TGCGCCAGCAGCTTGGACGGCAGGGCCACCGGGGAGCTGTTTTTT
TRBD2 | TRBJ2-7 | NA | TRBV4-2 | CASSQLIAGAYEQYF | TGTGCCAGCAGCCAACTGATAGCGGGAGCCTACGAGCAGTACTTC
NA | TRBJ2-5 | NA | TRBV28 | CASSAFDRTGRETQYF | TGTGCCAGCAGTGCGTTCGACAGGACCGGTCGGGAGACCCAGTACTTC
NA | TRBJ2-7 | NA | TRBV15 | CATSRDGGASSYEQYF | TGTGCCACCAGCAGAGATGGGGGGGCAAGCTCCTACGAGCAGTACTTC
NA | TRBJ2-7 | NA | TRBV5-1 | CASVLHPGPAAYEQYF | TGCGCCAGCGTACTCCATCCCGGGCCGGCAGCCTACGAGCAGTACTTC
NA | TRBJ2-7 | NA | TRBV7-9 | CASSLIGTVSYEQYF | TGTGCCAGCAGCTTAATTGGGACCGTTTCCTACGAGCAGTACTTC
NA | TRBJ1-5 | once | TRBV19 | CASTARGQGDQPQHF | TGTGCCAGTACAGCCCGAGGGCAGGGTGATCAGCCCCAGCATTTT
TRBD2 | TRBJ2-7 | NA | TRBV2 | CASSRGTLAGGWDEQYF | TGTGCCAGCAGCCGCGGGACTCTAGCGGGAGGGTGGGACGAGCAGTACTTC
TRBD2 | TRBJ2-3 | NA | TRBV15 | CATSLGRNTDTQYF | TGTGCCACCAGCCTCGGGAGGAACACAGATACGCAGTATTTT
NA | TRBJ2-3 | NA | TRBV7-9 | CASSLVPGSRTDTQYF | TGTGCCAGCAGCTTAGTTCCCGGGTCACGAACAGATACGCAGTATTTT
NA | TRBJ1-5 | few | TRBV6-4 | CASSDRDGQPQHF | TGTGCCAGCAGTGACCGGGACGGACAGCCCCAGCATTTT
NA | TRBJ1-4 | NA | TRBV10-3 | CAISPDRAGNEKLFF | TGTGCCATCAGTCCTGATCGGGCCGGTAATGAAAAACTGTTTTTT
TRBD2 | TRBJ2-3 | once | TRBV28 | CASKREGRLPGPDTQYF | TGTGCCAGCAAGCGGGAGGGAAGATTACCGGGCCCAGATACGCAGTATTTT
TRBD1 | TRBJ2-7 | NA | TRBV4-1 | CASSQPGQPYEQYF | TGCGCCAGCAGCCAACCGGGACAGCCATACGAGCAGTACTTC
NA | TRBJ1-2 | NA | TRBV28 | CASSFGAYGYTF | TGTGCCAGCAGTTTCGGTGCCTATGGCTACACCTTC
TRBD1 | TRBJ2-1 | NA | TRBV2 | CASGRDRDGDEQFF | TGTGCCAGCGGCCGGGACAGGGACGGTGATGAGCAGTTCTTC
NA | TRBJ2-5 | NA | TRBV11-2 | CASSSGIKETQYF | TGTGCCAGCAGCTCAGGAATAAAAGAGACCCAGTACTTC
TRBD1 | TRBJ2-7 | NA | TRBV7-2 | CASSPQGAGISYEQYF | TGTGCCAGCAGCCCTCAGGGGGCCGGAATATCCTACGAGCAGTACTTC
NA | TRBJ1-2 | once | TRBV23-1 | CASSLRDGGGYTF | TGCGCCAGCAGTCTCCGGGACGGTGGGGGCTACACCTTC
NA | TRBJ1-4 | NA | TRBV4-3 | CASSQAGAPRKLFF | TGCGCCAGCAGCCAAGCCGGGGCACCGAGAAAACTGTTTTTT
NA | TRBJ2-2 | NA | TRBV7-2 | CASTLWPEGLPGELFF | TGTGCCAGCACCTTATGGCCGGAGGGATTACCCGGGGAGCTGTTTTTT
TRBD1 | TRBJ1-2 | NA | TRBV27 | CASSFRQGGNYGYTF | TGTGCCAGCAGCTTCCGCCAGGGGGGTAACTATGGCTACACCTTC
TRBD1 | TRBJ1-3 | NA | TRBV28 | CASSGGTGVNGNTIYF | TGTGCCAGCAGTGGAGGGACAGGGGTTAATGGAAACACCATATATTTT
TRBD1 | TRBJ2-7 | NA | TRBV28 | CASSWSGQSYEQYF | TGTGCCAGCAGTTGGTCGGGACAGAGCTACGAGCAGTACTTC
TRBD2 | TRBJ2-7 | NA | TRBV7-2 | CASSLGLAAYEQYF | TGTGCCAGCAGCTTAGGACTAGCAGCCTACGAGCAGTACTTC
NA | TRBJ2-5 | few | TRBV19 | CASSPVSLGLETQYF | TGTGCCAGTAGTCCCGTAAGCCTTGGGTTAGAGACCCAGTACTTC
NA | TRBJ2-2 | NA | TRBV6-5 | CASSYSWTGNTGELFF | TGTGCCAGCAGTTACTCGTGGACGGGGAACACCGGGGAGCTGTTTTTT
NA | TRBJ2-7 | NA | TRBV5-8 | CASSVTGYSYEQYF | TGTGCCAGCAGCGTTACAGGTTACTCCTACGAGCAGTACTTC
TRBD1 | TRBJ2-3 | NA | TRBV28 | CSTGEGVTDTQYF | TGTTCAACAGGGGAAGGAGTCACAGATACGCAGTATTTT
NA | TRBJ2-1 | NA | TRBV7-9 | CASSFTTENEQFF | TGTGCCAGCAGCTTTACGACTGAAAATGAGCAGTTCTTC
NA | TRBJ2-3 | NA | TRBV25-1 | CASSELIAGKDTQYF | TGTGCCAGCAGTGAACTCATTGCAGGGAAAGATACGCAGTATTTT
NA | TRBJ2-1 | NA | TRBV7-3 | CASSLVPPSSYNEQFF | TGTGCCAGCAGCTTAGTCCCCCCGAGCTCCTACAATGAGCAGTTCTTC
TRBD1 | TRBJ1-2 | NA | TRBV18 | CASSPQGARGYTF | TGTGCCAGCTCACCTCAGGGGGCGCGAGGCTACACCTTC
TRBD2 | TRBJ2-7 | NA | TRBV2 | CASTQGLGGHEQYF | TGTGCCAGCACCCAAGGACTAGGCGGTCACGAGCAGTACTTC
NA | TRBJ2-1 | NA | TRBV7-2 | CASSPRVPYNEQFF | TGTGCCAGCAGCCCCCGTGTACCCTACAATGAGCAGTTCTTC
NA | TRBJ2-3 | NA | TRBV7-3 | CASSHTGAADTQYF | TGTGCCAGCAGCCACACCGGGGCCGCCGATACGCAGTATTTT
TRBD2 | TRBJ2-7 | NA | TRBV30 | CAWSVGGSGGSYEQYF | TGTGCCTGGAGTGTAGGTGGTAGCGGGGGATCCTACGAGCAGTACTTC
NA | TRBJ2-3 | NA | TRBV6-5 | CASRTEGADTQYF | TGTGCCAGCAGAACTGAAGGAGCCGATACGCAGTATTTT
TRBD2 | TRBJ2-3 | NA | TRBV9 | CASSARGSGSPDTQYF | TGTGCCAGCAGCGCCAGAGGGAGCGGGAGTCCAGATACGCAGTATTTT
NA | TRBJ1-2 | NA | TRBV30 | CAWSVPQLGNYGYTF | TGTGCCTGGAGTGTACCCCAGCTAGGGAACTATGGCTACACCTTC
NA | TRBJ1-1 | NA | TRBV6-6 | CAEVPSRGTEAFF | TGTGCCGAGGTCCCCTCCCGGGGCACTGAAGCTTTCTTT
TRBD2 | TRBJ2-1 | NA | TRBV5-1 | CASTTDRLAKQFF | TGCGCCAGCACCACTGATAGACTAGCGAAGCAGTTCTTC
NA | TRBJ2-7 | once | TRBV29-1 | CSVSPRRGYEQYF | TGCAGCGTATCTCCAAGGAGAGGCTACGAGCAGTACTTC